The rows below give T cell receptor beta chains drawn from one sample of a study of neoadjuvant nivolumab and ipilimumab in lung cancer. Method: immunoSEQ multiplex PCR; TCRdb's copy keeps in-frame clones and lacks some. The data contain roughly 49,000 clones, more than 85% of them singletons. This specimen consisted of blood, obtained before neoadjuvant nivolumab, alone or with ipilimumab. These receptors all come from an adult with non-small cell lung cancer. Some clones in this sample may be carry-over from other donors' samples. CDR3s leave out the opening cysteine and the closing phenylalanine or tryptophan.

CDR3 protein | J gene | V gene
ASSSTSRETQY | TRBJ2-5 | TRBV7-9
ASSQDVWRQNTEAF | TRBJ1-1 | TRBV4-2
ASSLRGPANEKLF | TRBJ1-4 | TRBV11-2
ASSVGSGYTQY | TRBJ2-3 | TRBV6-1
ASSLETSGRADEQY | TRBJ2-7 | TRBV5-1
ASSPARGTTNEKLF | TRBJ1-4 | TRBV5-5
ASRGLGLAGNTGELF | TRBJ2-2 | TRBV7-9
ASSPGHSGQF | TRBJ2-1 | TRBV11-2
ASNRGDFGTEAF | TRBJ1-1 | TRBV9
ASSLGLAGGKNEQF | TRBJ2-1 | TRBV11-3